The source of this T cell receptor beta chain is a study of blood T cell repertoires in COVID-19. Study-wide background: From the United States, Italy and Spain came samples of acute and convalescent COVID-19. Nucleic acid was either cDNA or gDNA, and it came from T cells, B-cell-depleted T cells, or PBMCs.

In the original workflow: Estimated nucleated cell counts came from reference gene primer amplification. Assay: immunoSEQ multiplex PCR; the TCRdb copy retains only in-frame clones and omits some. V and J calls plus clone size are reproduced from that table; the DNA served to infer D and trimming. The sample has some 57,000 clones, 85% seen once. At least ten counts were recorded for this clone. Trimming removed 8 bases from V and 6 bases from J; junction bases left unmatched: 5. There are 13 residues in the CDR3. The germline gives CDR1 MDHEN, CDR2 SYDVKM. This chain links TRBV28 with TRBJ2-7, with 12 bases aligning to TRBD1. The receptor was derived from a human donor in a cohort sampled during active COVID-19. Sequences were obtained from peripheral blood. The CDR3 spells CASGGQGAGEQYF. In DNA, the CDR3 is TGTGCCAGCGGGGGACAGGGGGCGGGCGAGCAGTACTTC.